This T cell receptor beta chain was recovered during a study of T cells in Graves' hyperthyroidism and ophthalmopathy. Study-wide background: The blood sample was taken at first diagnosis, before treatment began.

In germline, CDR1 is SGHRS, CDR2 YFSETQ. This CDR3 comprises 14 residues. V was cut by 0 bases and J by 5 bases, with 11 bases left in between. This clonotype was seen at least ten times. The antigen is not known. The CDR3 regions of TCR beta were amplified from RNA transcripts. HTBI primers were used for first-round RT-PCR of the TCR CDR3. TCRdb itself ran the multiplex PCR reads through MiXCR, one entry per CDR3 protein. The sample contains fewer than 750,000 distinct CDR3 sequences, approximately 14% of which appear only once. Clinical Activity Scores of at least 3, NOSPECS grades of at least 4 and durations under 3 months characterized ophthalmopathy patients. Whole-study results and caveats: Blood also showed most of the thyroid clonotypes that were expanded above 0.001.

This chain uses TRBV5-1 with TRBJ2-5, with a possible D match to TRBD2 (5 bases). The sequence came from a middle-aged woman with Graves' ophthalmopathy. Sequenced input: blood. This CDR3 is CASSLAPTGETQYF. The CDR3 DNA reads as TGCGCCAGCAGCTTGGCTCCTACGGGGGAGACCCAGTACTTC. The variable domain in full, with the rest retrieved from reference TRBV5-1 and TRBJ2-5, is KAGVTQTPRYLIKTRGQQVTLSCSPISGHRSVSWYQQTPGQGLQFLFEYFSETQRNKGNFPGRFSGRQFSNSRSEMNVSTLELGDSALYLCASSLAPTGETQYFGPGTRLLVL.